What follows is one T cell receptor beta chain and its context. Its matching antigen is unknown. This sample was included in a study of CD4+ T cells in melanoma. Study-level findings and limits: Reportedly, melanoma neoantigen-specific CD4+ T cells showed varied differentiation states.

The protocol was immunoSEQ multiplex PCR, while the TCRdb copy is restricted to in-frame clones and leaves out a portion. Of around 130,000 clones in the sample, about nine tenths were seen once. V trimming: 6 bases; J trimming: 5 bases; junction bases outside the gene matches: 6. The CDR3 runs 12 residues. Germline CDR1 and CDR2: SQVTM and ANQGSEA. The rearrangement links TRBV29-1 to TRBJ1-1, with TRBD1 matching 7 bases. The clonotype comes from a human donor with melanoma. CDR3 sequence (DNA): TGCAGCGTCGAACAGGGGATTACTGAAGCTTTCTTT. It specifies CSVEQGITEAFF.